This T cell receptor beta chain is drawn from a study of shared clonotypes between healthy human individuals. Per germline, CDR1 GTSNPN and CDR2 SVGIG (reference sequence). Deletions cut 3 bases from V and 11 bases from J, with 22 bases between. This CDR3 has 14 residues. Study-wide results and limits: Generation probabilities of non-shared clonotypes were lower (relative to those shared by all four donors). Sharing across a few donors was seen in 4% to 6.5% of naive CD4 clonotypes.

TCRdb's table, derived via immunoSEQ multiplex PCR, lists solely in-frame clones and lacks some. The data hold 850,000 to 1,200,000 clones, with around 76% observed a single time. Notes on this clone: Its target is not known.

The clonotype comes from a man aged 18 to 29 in good health. The sequencing input was memory CD4+ T cells sorted from blood. Subset: CD45RA-negative fraction. The V and J genes are TRBV30 and TRBJ2-5, with a possible D match to TRBD2 (6 bases). CDR3 in DNA: TGTGCCTGGAGGAAGTCGGGGGAAGCGGGTGAGCAGTACTTC. Translated: CAWRKSGEAGEQYF.